The clone carrying this T cell receptor beta chain was seen many times. The antigen is unknown. Breast cancer patients provided tissue from their axillary draining lymph nodes. These data belong to a study of breast tumors, draining lymph nodes, adjacent tissues. The CDR3 has 14 amino acids. Looked up from germline, CDR1 is SGHTA and CDR2 is FQGNSA. Trimming removed 5 bases from V and 2 bases from J, with 13 bases in between. MiXCR was run by TCRdb on the multiplex PCR reads, yielding one entry per CDR3 protein. Of under 150,000 distinct CDR3 sequences detected, about 22% appear once; the ten largest clones hold more than 2.5%. Study-level findings and limits: Data only fit, rather than demonstrated, lymph node origin of most tumor T cells. The data were judged consistent with most tumor T cells coming from lymph node and expanding in tumor.

This clonotype was sampled from a female donor with breast cancer. Some clones in this sample may be carry-over from other donors' samples. Sequenced material: axillary lymph node tissue. This chain uses TRBV7-2 with TRBJ2-7; D may correspond to TRBD1 or TRBD2 (6 bases each). The CDR3 protein is CASSRVGGTYEQYF. The CDR3 DNA is TGTGCCAGCAGCCGGGTGGGGGGCACCTACGAGCAGTACTTC.